Following are 21 T cell receptor beta chains from one sample sequenced in a study of shared clonotypes between healthy human individuals. Method: immunoSEQ multiplex PCR; TCRdb's copy keeps in-frame clones and lacks some. The data show around 1.6 million clones, 95% to 99% seen once. The source material was naive CD4+ T cells sorted from blood. Subset: CD45RA+ positively selected. These receptors were obtained from a man between 25 and 39 years old in good health.

The genes are TRBV5-8 and TRBJ2-2; D uncertain. The CDR3 spans 13 residues. Per the germline V gene, CDR1 is SGHTS and CDR2 is YDEGEE. The ends were cut back, 4 bases at V and 4 bases at J, with 8 bases in the middle. CDR3 sequence (DNA): TGTGCCAGCAGCCAAAGGGCCACCGGGGAGCTGTTTTTT. Translation gives CASSQRATGELFF.

Notes on this clone: The sample carries other DNA sequences with the same CDR3. This chain joins TRBV18 and TRBJ2-5; no reliable D call. Germline CDR1 KGHSH, CDR2 LQKENI. The CDR3 is 11 residues long. V gave up 6 bases and J gave up 2 bases, with 4 bases separating them. CDR3 region: CASSVQETQYF. Written as DNA, the CDR3 is TGTGCCAGCTCTGTGCAAGAGACCCAGTACTTC.

The J gene is TRBJ2-3, the V gene TRBV29-1; 7 bases line up with TRBD1. Trimming at V came to 6 bases and at J to 1 base, leaving 7 bases not matched to a gene. This CDR3 has 14 residues. Germline loops: CDR1 SQVTM, CDR2 ANQGSEA. In nucleotides, the CDR3 is TGCAGCGTGCATCCCGGGACAGGCACAGATACGCAGTATTTT. Protein: CSVHPGTGTDTQYF.

This rearrangement joins TRBV6-5 to TRBJ2-1, with D possibly matching TRBD1 (5 bases). Germline lookup yields CDR1 MNHEY and CDR2 SVGAGI. Trimming cost V 0 bases and J 4 bases, with 10 bases left between them. This CDR3 region has 15 residues. CDR3 residues: CASSYSPGMYNEQFF. The CDR3 region has the DNA TGTGCCAGCAGTTACTCGCCAGGGATGTACAATGAGCAGTTCTTC.

This chain links TRBV5-6 with TRBJ1-4; 11 bases align to TRBD1. The V and J ends lost 3 bases and 5 bases, in that order; junction bases with no gene match: 0. The CDR3 covers 14 residues. Germline CDR1 SGHDT, CDR2 YYEEEE. The CDR3 is CASSWDRGNEKLFF. In nucleotides, the CDR3 is TGTGCCAGCAGCTGGGACAGGGGGAATGAAAAACTGTTTTTT.

This clone was recorded once. In nucleotides, the CDR3 is TGTGCCAGCAGCCGCTGGGGGACCTACAATGAGCAGTTCTTC. Translation: CASSRWGTYNEQFF. This chain joins TRBV4-2 and TRBJ2-1; D is perhaps TRBD1 or TRBD2 (5 bases each). The germline V gene has CDR1 LGHNA and CDR2 YNFKEQ. The CDR3 runs to 14 residues. V lost 4 bases and J lost 2, with 9 bases in between.

Points on this clone: A read error may produce the germline difference seen at one junction end. V gene TRBV29-1 combines with J gene TRBJ2-3; 7 bases line up with TRBD1. CDR1 and CDR2 from the germline V gene are SQVTM and ANQGSEA. The CDR3 has 11 residues. The CDR3 coding sequence is TGCAGCGTAGACACACACTTACAGGGGAATTTT. Protein: CSVDTHLQGNF.

This chain links TRBV29-1 with TRBJ2-5; D possibly matches TRBD1 or TRBD2 (5 bases each). The ends were cut back, 7 bases at V and 6 bases at J, with 18 bases in the middle. The CDR3 is 13 amino acids. Germline loops: CDR1 SQVTM, CDR2 ANQGSEA. CDR3 in amino acids: CSARDAQAKTQYF. DNA of the CDR3: TGCAGCGCCCGGGACGCTCAGGCGAAGACCCAGTACTTC.

The sample holds one count of this clone. The chain has TRBV9 and TRBJ2-7; TRBD1 aligns across 8 bases. After removal of 4 bases from V and 4 bases from J, the junction contained 10 bases not matched to a gene. Germline CDR1 reads SGDLS; CDR2 reads YYNGEE. The CDR3 runs to 15 residues. The CDR3 nucleotides read TGTGCCAGCAGCCCCCGTCAGGGGGCGGGGTACGAGCAGTACTTC. Amino acid sequence: CASSPRQGAGYEQYF. The variable domain in full, completed from reference TRBV9 and TRBJ2-7, reads DSGVTQTPKHLITATGQRVTLRCSPRSGDLSVYWYQQSLDQGLQFLIQYYNGEERAKGNILERFSAQQFPDLHSELNLSSLELGDSALYFCASSPRQGAGYEQYFGPGTRLTVT.

With regard to this clone: Different DNA sequences within this sample yield the same CDR3. This chain connects TRBV29-1 to TRBJ2-1; TRBD1 agrees at 7 bases. Germline lookup yields CDR1 SQVTM and CDR2 ANQGSEA. The CDR3 has 13 amino acids. Germline trimming cut 4 bases from V and 4 bases from J; bases unmatched to any gene: 4. CDR3 residues: CSVVGDSYNEQFF. The CDR3 DNA follows: TGCAGCGTTGTTGGGGACAGTTACAATGAGCAGTTCTTC.

Comments on this clone: Within the sample, other DNA sequences also encode this same CDR3. This sequence joins TRBV5-1 and TRBJ1-5; D gene uncertain. V lost 0 bases to trimming and J lost 5 bases, with 6 bases between them. The CDR3 covers 13 residues. The germline CDR1 and CDR2 sequences are SGHRS and YFSETQ. The CDR3 region has the DNA TGCGCCAGCAGCTTGGCGGGCGATCAGCCCCAGCATTTT. It encodes CASSLAGDQPQHF.

The chain joins TRBV19 to TRBJ1-1; no clear D gene. Per germline, CDR1 LNHDA and CDR2 SQIVND (reference sequence). The CDR3 consists of 17 residues. V gave up 4 bases and J gave up 1 base, with 19 bases separating them. This CDR3 reads CASSNFNKPEGNTEAFF. The CDR3 bases are TGTGCCAGTAGTAACTTCAACAAACCGGAAGGGAACACTGAAGCTTTCTTT.

This chain connects TRBV5-1 to TRBJ1-4; no clear D. This CDR3 is 15 amino acids long. Trimming took 1 base from V and 5 from J, leaving 12 bases between them. Germline loops: CDR1 SGHRS, CDR2 YFSETQ. The CDR3 nucleotides read TGCGCCAGCAGCTTGATATCGACGGGGAATGAAAAACTGTTTTTT. Amino acids: CASSLISTGNEKLFF.

The CDR3 sequence is CASSFKSGGDTQYF. DNA of the CDR3: TGTGCCAGCAGCTTTAAATCTGGCGGAGATACGCAGTATTTT. This sequence joins TRBV5-4 and TRBJ2-3; no clear D. Germline V gene sequence: CDR1 SGHNT, CDR2 YYREEE (reference sequence). This CDR3 has 14 amino acids. V was clipped by 2 bases and J by 5 bases, with 12 bases between them.

The chain couples TRBV19 to TRBJ2-7, with 8 nucleotides matching TRBD2. The CDR3 length is 15 residues. Unmatched junction bases numbered 11, after V lost 5 bases and J lost 5 bases. Germline V gene lookup returns CDR1 LNHDA and CDR2 SQIVND (reference sequence). CDR3: CASSAYSGIENEQYF. For the CDR3, the DNA is TGTGCCAGTAGTGCCTATAGCGGGATTGAGAACGAGCAGTACTTC.

The chain uses TRBV28 and TRBJ2-5, with 8 positions matching TRBD1. Germline values: CDR1 MDHEN, CDR2 SYDVKM. This CDR3 is built from 15 residues. The V and J ends lost 3 bases and 4 bases, in that order; junction bases with no gene match: 7. The CDR3 nucleotides are TGTGCCAGCAGTTTCTTGCAGGGGGCTTCAGAGACCCAGTACTTC. It encodes CASSFLQGASETQYF.

The chain is built from TRBV18 and TRBJ2-1; D may be TRBD1 or TRBD2 (5 bases each). Trimming shortened V by 0 bases and J by 6 bases, and 12 bases separated the two germline ends. There are 15 residues in the CDR3. Germline values: CDR1 KGHSH, CDR2 LQKENI. CDR3 nucleotides: TGTGCCAGCTCACCACCGACGGTTGGGGGCAATGAGCAGTTCTTC. It is translated as CASSPPTVGGNEQFF.

For this clone: Different DNA sequences within this sample yield the same CDR3. The V and J genes are TRBV28 and TRBJ2-7; no definite D call. The CDR3 sequence is 12 residues long. V lost 5 bases, J lost 3 bases, and 8 bases lay in between. Germline V CDR1 and CDR2: MDHEN, SYDVKM. The CDR3 spells CASSPPIYEQYF. The CDR3 coding sequence is TGTGCCAGCAGTCCTCCCATCTACGAGCAGTACTTC.

V and J are TRBV19 and TRBJ1-5; D call uncertain. V was trimmed by 5 bases and J by 6 bases, leaving 20 bases between them. The CDR3 is 16 residues long. Germline-derived CDR1 and CDR2 are LNHDA and SQIVND (reference sequence). The CDR3 coding sequence is TGTGCCAGTAGTGCCTCGGACGCATTAGAGGGTCAGCCCCAGCATTTT. Residues: CASSASDALEGQPQHF.

This rearrangement joins TRBV18 to TRBJ2-7, with no clear D. Germline V CDR1 and CDR2: KGHSH, LQKENI. This CDR3 is 15 amino acids long. V shed 0 bases and J shed 0 bases, with 9 bases lying between them. The CDR3 region has the DNA TGTGCCAGCTCACCACCGCAAAGGACCTCCTACGAGCAGTACTTC. Residues: CASSPPQRTSYEQYF.

The chain combines TRBV19 with TRBJ2-6; 7 nucleotides line up with TRBD1. The ends lost 10 bases at V and 0 bases at J; junction bases unmatched: 12. The CDR3 runs 17 residues. CDR1 is LNHDA and CDR2 is SQIVND in the germline V gene (reference sequence). The CDR3 bases are TGTGCCACATCGGACAGGAAGATACACTCTGGGGCCAACGTCCTGACTTTC. It specifies CATSDRKIHSGANVLTF.